This entry lists 13 T cell receptor beta chains sequenced from one sample in a study of T-cell memory formation after mild COVID-19 (dated by TCRdb to about 2021). Library method: 5' RACE. The listed sequencing device is Illumina NovaSeq 6000. TCRdb reran the public reads through fastp at Q25 and MiXCR, keeping productive beta chains. When rows share a CDR3 protein, they turn into one entry using the most common DNA and genes. This sample lists tens of thousands of distinct CDR3 sequences; approximately 13% were detected once. The ten largest clones represent 31% of the sample. The sequencing input was PBMCs or a T cell subset sorted from them (not recorded which). The receptors here all came from an adult woman who had mild COVID-19 (a few samples of this study predate the infection). The sample titles of this study are shuffled in the database, so cell type and time point are left out; the donor was told from shared clones.

The rearrangement uses TRBV29-1 and TRBJ2-3; D is possibly TRBD2 (6 bases). V was clipped by 7 bases and J by 1 base, with 9 bases between them. CDR3 length: 12 amino acids. CDR1 SQVTM and CDR2 ANQGSEA come from the germline V gene. The CDR3 bases are TGCAGCGAAATAGCGGGCACAGATACGCAGTATTTT. Protein product: CSEIAGTDTQYF.

V and J are TRBV6-5 and TRBJ1-1; 8 bases are a match to TRBD1. The CDR3 totals 15 residues. Germline V CDR1 and CDR2: MNHEY, SVGAGI. After removal of 6 bases from V and 7 bases from J, the junction contained 13 bases not matched to a gene. The CDR3 is CASSPSGQGALEAFF. In nucleotides, the CDR3 is TGTGCCAGCAGCCCTTCTGGACAGGGCGCCCTTGAAGCTTTCTTT.

CDR3 region: CASSQADEGRAQETQYF. The CDR3 coding sequence is TGCGCCAGCAGCCAAGCTGACGAGGGGAGAGCCCAAGAGACCCAGTACTTC. The chain joins TRBV4-1 to TRBJ2-5; D is tentatively TRBD1 or TRBD2 (5 bases each). Germline-derived CDR1 and CDR2 are MGHRA and YSYEKL. The V end was cut by 1 base, the J end by 1 base, with 16 bases between. The CDR3 length is 17 residues.

This clonotype has a handful of counts. This chain joins TRBV4-1 and TRBJ2-1; D is uncertain. Per the germline V gene, CDR1 is MGHRA and CDR2 is YSYEKL. V lost 2 bases, J lost 8 bases, and 7 bases lay in between. The CDR3 has 12 amino acids. CDR3 bases: TGCGCCAGCAGCCAACTAGGAGATGAGCAGTTCTTC. Translating it yields CASSQLGDEQFF.

This clonotype was seen only a few times. The chain combines TRBV12-3 or TRBV12-4 with TRBJ2-7, with D unresolved. The CDR3 consists of 12 residues. The V gene lost 1 base and the J gene lost 6 bases, with 7 bases spanning the gap. CDR3 sequence: CASSLGRPEQYF. The CDR3 DNA reads TGTGCCAGCAGTTTAGGCAGGCCCGAGCAGTACTTC.

This clonotype turned up a few times. The rearrangement joins TRBV4-3 to TRBJ2-2, with TRBD1 matching 12 bases. CDR1 and CDR2 (germline): LGHNA, YSLEER. J gave up 2 bases and V 1 base, and 2 bases lay outside the gene matches. The CDR3 is 17 amino acids. This CDR3 reads CASSQGDRGRNTGELFF. The CDR3 DNA reads TGCGCCAGCAGCCAAGGGGACAGGGGGCGAAACACCGGGGAGCTGTTTTTT.

The J gene is TRBJ2-6, the V gene TRBV7-9, with D unclear. Trimming left V 1 base short and J 0 bases short, with 10 bases between. Germline values: CDR1 SEHNR, CDR2 FQNEAQ (reference sequence). The CDR3 is made up of 17 amino acids. The CDR3 DNA reads TGTGCCAGCAGCTTAGACTCGGCAGTCTCTGGGGCCAACGTCCTGACTTTC. This sequence encodes CASSLDSAVSGANVLTF.

This clonotype has only a few counts. This chain links TRBV5-1 with TRBJ2-7; TRBD1 matches at 7 bases. There are 15 residues in the CDR3. CDR1 is SGHRS and CDR2 is YFSETQ in the germline V gene. Unmatched junction bases numbered 9, after V lost 4 bases and J lost 2 bases. This chain's CDR3 is CASSAGTGDPYEQYF. The CDR3 nucleotides are TGCGCCAGCAGCGCGGGTACAGGGGACCCCTACGAGCAGTACTTC.

This chain joins TRBV5-4 and TRBJ2-1; 10 bases match TRBD1. The CDR3 is 15 amino acids. CDR1 is SGHNT and CDR2 is YYREEE in the germline V gene (reference sequence). The ends lost 4 bases at V and 8 bases at J; junction bases unmatched: 9. The CDR3 DNA is TGTGCCAGCAGCCAGACAGGGGGCAAAGGGGATGAGCAGTTCTTC. It yields the protein CASSQTGGKGDEQFF.

This clonotype was seen repeatedly, ten times or more. Written as DNA, the CDR3 is TGTGCCAGCAGCTTAGGGGACAATGAGCAGTTCTTC. It specifies CASSLGDNEQFF. The chain is built from TRBV7-9 and TRBJ2-1; D is undetermined. V was cut by 1 base and J by 5 bases, with 3 bases left in between. The CDR3 is 12 amino acids. Per germline, CDR1 SEHNR and CDR2 FQNEAQ (reference sequence).

This clonotype was seen a few times. The chain couples TRBV20-1 to TRBJ1-4; the D is unclear. CDR3 length equals 15 residues. Trimming left V 1 base short and J 6 bases short, with 15 bases between. The germline CDR1 and CDR2 sequences are DFQATT and SNEGSKA (reference sequence). The CDR3 is CSARGRGQPDEKLFF. The CDR3 nucleotides read TGCAGTGCTAGAGGGAGAGGCCAGCCAGATGAAAAACTGTTTTTT.

This clonotype was picked up a small number of times. The V and J genes are TRBV10-3 and TRBJ1-5; a weak D match, TRBD1 (5 bases). The germline V gene has CDR1 ENHRY and CDR2 SYGVKD. V shed 6 bases and J shed 4 bases, with 10 bases lying between them. This CDR3 spans 13 amino acids. CDR3 DNA: TGTGCCATCAGGCCGGGGGGGAATCAGCCCCAGCATTTT. Protein: CAIRPGGNQPQHF.

The rearrangement joins TRBV6-5 to TRBJ2-3; D is possibly TRBD1 or TRBD2 (5 bases each). The CDR3 runs 14 residues. Between the trimmed V and J ends, which lost 7 bases and 3 bases, there was a span of 14 bases. CDR1 and CDR2 from the germline V gene are MNHEY and SVGAGI. The CDR3 here is CASTSGQGTDTQYF. CDR3 DNA: TGTGCCAGCACCTCGGGGCAGGGTACAGATACGCAGTATTTT.